Given below is one T cell receptor (beta chain) in context. Antigen unknown. The sample belongs to a study of OX40 agonist ivuxolimab in advanced cancers. About the research overall: Every 2 weeks, patients got intravenous ivuxolimab at one of six dose levels (0.01-10 mg/kg). A male proportion of around 86% was recorded, with mean age around 60 years and range about 23 to 90. Three individuals attained partial responses, comprising one hepatocellular carcinoma case and two cutaneous melanoma cases.

TCRdb keeps only in-frame clones here, not all; method: immunoSEQ multiplex PCR. The table shows 78,000 or so clones, with 92% occurring only once. CDR1 is SGHTA and CDR2 is FQGNSA in the germline V gene. The CDR3 has 14 residues. Trimming took off 2 bases at V and 6 bases at J, with 12 bases between the two ends. Whole-study results and caveats: Researchers did not establish what antigens the expanded peripheral T cells target.

This clonotype was sampled from an adult with an advanced solid tumor such as melanoma, head and neck, liver or kidney cancer. Sequenced here: CD4+ or CD8+ T cells sorted from blood, sampled in a trial of the OX40 agonist ivuxolimab. The J gene is TRBJ2-3, the V gene TRBV7-2, with D hard to call. This CDR3 reads CASSLWKGPDTQYF. The CDR3 bases are TGTGCCAGCAGCTTATGGAAGGGCCCGGATACGCAGTATTTT.